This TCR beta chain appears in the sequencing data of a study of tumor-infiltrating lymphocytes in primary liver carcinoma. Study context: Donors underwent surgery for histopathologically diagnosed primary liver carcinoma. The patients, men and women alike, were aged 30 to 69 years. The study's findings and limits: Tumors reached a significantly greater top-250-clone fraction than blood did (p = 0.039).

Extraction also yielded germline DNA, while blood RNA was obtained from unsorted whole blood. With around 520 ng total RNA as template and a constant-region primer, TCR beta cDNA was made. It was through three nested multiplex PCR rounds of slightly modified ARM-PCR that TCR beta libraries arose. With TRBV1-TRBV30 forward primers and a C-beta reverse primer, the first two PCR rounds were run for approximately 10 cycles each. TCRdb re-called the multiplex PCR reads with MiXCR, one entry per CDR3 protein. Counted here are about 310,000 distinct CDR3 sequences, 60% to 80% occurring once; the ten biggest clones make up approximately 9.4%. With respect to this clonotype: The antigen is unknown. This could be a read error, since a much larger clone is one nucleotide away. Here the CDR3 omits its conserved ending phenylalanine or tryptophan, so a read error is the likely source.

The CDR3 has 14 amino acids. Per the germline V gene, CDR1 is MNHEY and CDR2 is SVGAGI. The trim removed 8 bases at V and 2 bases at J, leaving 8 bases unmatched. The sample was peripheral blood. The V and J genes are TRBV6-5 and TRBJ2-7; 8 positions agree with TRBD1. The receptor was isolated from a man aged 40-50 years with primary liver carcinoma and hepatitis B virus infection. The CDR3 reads CASGPQGGTYEQYY. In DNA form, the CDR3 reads TGTGCCAGCGGTCCACAGGGGGGTACCTACGAGCAGTACTAC.